The 8 T cell receptor beta chains in this list originate from one sample, sequenced in a study of OX40 agonist ivuxolimab in advanced cancers. Produced via immunoSEQ multiplex PCR; TCRdb's table is partial and in-frame only. This table has 71,000 or so clones, roughly 93% appearing once. The sample was CD4+ or CD8+ T cells sorted from blood, taken in a trial of the OX40 agonist ivuxolimab. The receptors stem from an adult with an advanced solid tumor such as melanoma, head and neck, liver or kidney cancer.

V usage is TRBV19 and J usage is TRBJ2-7; 7 bases match TRBD2. CDR3 length equals 13 residues. Per the germline V gene, CDR1 is LNHDA and CDR2 is SQIVND (reference sequence). V was pared by 4 bases and J by 2 bases, with 2 bases of the junction left unmatched. The CDR3 DNA is TGTGCCAGTAGTACTAGCGGCCCCTACGAGCAGTACTTC. This translates into CASSTSGPYEQYF. The full variable domain, in which reference TRBV19 and TRBJ2-7 provide the parts outside the CDR3, is DGGITQSPKYLFRKEGQNVTLSCEQNLNHDAMYWYRQDPGQGLRLIYYSQIVNDFQKGDIAEGYSVSREKKESFPLTVTSAQKNPTAFYLCASSTSGPYEQYFGPGTRLTVT.

V and J are TRBV19 and TRBJ1-2; weak D call: TRBD1 (6 bases). CDR1 is LNHDA and CDR2 is SQIVND in the germline V gene (reference sequence). CDR3 length equals 14 residues. The ends were cut back, 5 bases at V and 2 bases at J, with 12 bases in the middle. The DNA for the CDR3 is TGTGCCAGTAGTCTGACAGGTTCCAACTATGGCTACACCTTC. Translation: CASSLTGSNYGYTF.

The chain links TRBV4-3 to TRBJ1-4; tentatively, D is TRBD1 (5 bases). Germline V gene data show CDR1 as LGHNA and CDR2 as YSLEER. V was cut by 2 bases and J by 6 bases, with 13 bases left in between. CDR3 size: 15 residues. The CDR3, as DNA: TGCGCCAGCAGCCAATGGGGGGGTATGGATGAAAAACTGTTTTTT. Residues: CASSQWGGMDEKLFF.

The chain couples TRBV7-6 to TRBJ2-2; tentative D call: TRBD2 (6 bases). The CDR3 sequence is 15 residues long. Deletions cut 4 bases from V and 5 bases from J, with 14 bases between. Germline CDR1 reads SGHVS; CDR2 reads FNYEAQ. CDR3 coding DNA: TGTGCCAGCAGCTCTCTGGGGAGCGGGACCGGGGAGCTGTTTTTT. Translation: CASSSLGSGTGELFF.

The rearrangement links TRBV2 to TRBJ2-5; D not certain. Between the trimmed V and J ends, which lost 3 bases and 5 bases, there was a span of 7 bases. Germline CDR1 reads SNHLY; CDR2 reads FYNNEI. The CDR3 length is 12 residues. The CDR3 coding sequence is TGTGCCAGCAGTGATTATCGGGAGACCCAGTACTTC. It is translated as CASSDYRETQYF. The full variable domain, in which reference TRBV2 and TRBJ2-5 provide the parts outside the CDR3, is EPEVTQTPSHQVTQMGQEVILRCVPISNHLYFYWYRQILGQKVEFLVSFYNNEISEKSEIFDDQFSVERPDGSNFTLKIRSTKLEDSAMYFCASSDYRETQYFGPGTRLLVL.

The chain recombines TRBV4-1 with TRBJ2-2; D is unresolved. The CDR3 is 17 amino acids. Per the germline V gene, CDR1 is MGHRA and CDR2 is YSYEKL. With 1 base removed from V and 4 bases from J, the gap between germline ends came to 16 bases. CDR3 protein: CASSQVTRQVITGELFF. CDR3 in DNA: TGCGCCAGCAGCCAAGTCACCAGGCAGGTGATCACCGGGGAGCTGTTTTTT.

CDR3 nucleotide sequence: TGTGCCACCAGCAGAGCCCAGGACCCGAGGTTGACCGGGGAGCTGTTTTTT. It specifies CATSRAQDPRLTGELFF. The chain joins TRBV15 to TRBJ2-2; D not resolved. V lost 1 base and J 5 bases, leaving 17 bases between the germline ends. Germline V lookup: CDR1 LNHNV, CDR2 YYDKDF (reference sequence). The CDR3 contains 17 residues.

The chain has TRBV6-5 and TRBJ1-1; no firm D call. The CDR3 extends over 12 amino acids. Germline values: CDR1 MNHEY, CDR2 SVGAGI. Deletions cut 2 bases from V and 8 bases from J, with 9 bases between. This CDR3 reads CASSYGQAEAFF. For the CDR3, the DNA is TGTGCCAGCAGTTACGGGCAGGCCGAAGCTTTCTTT.